These 9 T cell receptor beta chains were sequenced from one sample in a study of tumor and adjacent non-tumor tissue in lung cancer. The library came from three nested PCR rounds adapted from ARM-PCR protocols. TCRdb independently ran MiXCR on the multiplex PCR reads; one entry per CDR3 protein. The sample has more than 75,000 distinct CDR3 sequences, approximately 79% seen once. RNA was extracted from bulk tissue without any cell sorting. Specimen: lung tumor tissue. The source of these receptors is a woman aged 50 to 60 with non-small cell lung cancer.

This chain connects TRBV20-1 to TRBJ1-5; D is undetermined. Trimming shortened V by 3 bases and J by 7 bases, and 13 bases separated the two germline ends. CDR1 is DFQATT and CDR2 is SNEGSKA in the germline V gene (reference sequence). The CDR3 totals 13 residues. CDR3 DNA sequence: TGCAGTGCTAGTCTGCGGGGAAGGCAGCCCCAGCATTTT. Translation gives CSASLRGRQPQHF.

This clonotype has just one count. A read error is likely, as this CDR3 ends without the conserved phenylalanine or tryptophan. V usage is TRBV11-2 and J usage is TRBJ2-7; D is perhaps TRBD2 (5 bases). CDR1 and CDR2 from the germline V gene are SGHAT and FQNNGV. Trimming removed 2 bases from V and 7 bases from J, with 6 bases in between. This CDR3 spans 11 amino acids. The chain's CDR3 is CASSLRGEQYS. Here the CDR3 DNA reads TGTGCCAGCAGCTTACGAGGGGAGCAGTACTCC.

This clonotype was counted a single time. An end of the junction does not agree with germline; a read error may underlie this. This rearrangement joins TRBV20-1 to TRBJ2-1, with D perhaps assigned TRBD1 or TRBD2 (5 bases each). CDR1 and CDR2 from the germline V gene are DFQATT and SNEGSKA (reference sequence). This CDR3 has 15 amino acids. The CDR3 protein is CSARATRGTYNGQFF. As DNA, the CDR3 is TGCAGTGCTAGAGCAACTAGAGGGACCTACAATGGGCAGTTCTTC.

In the case of this clonotype: Without the conserved terminal phenylalanine or tryptophan, this CDR3 likely stems from a read error. The chain links TRBV12-3 or TRBV12-4 to TRBJ1-1; no firm D call. V lost 2 bases to trimming and J lost 2 bases, with 6 bases between them. The CDR3 covers 13 residues. In DNA, the CDR3 is TGTGCCAGCAGTTTATGGGTAAACACTGAAGCTTTCCTT. Translation gives CASSLWVNTEAFL.

The CDR3 nucleotides are TGTGCCAGCAAATCTGGAGGGGGTGGGACAGATACGCAGTATTTT. Its protein is CASKSGGGGTDTQYF. This chain joins TRBV2 and TRBJ2-3; D may correspond to TRBD1 or TRBD2 (6 bases each). This CDR3 has 15 residues. Trimming stripped 7 bases from V and 3 bases from J, with 17 bases between. The V gene's germline CDR1 is SNHLY and CDR2 FYNNEI.

The chain links TRBV4-2 to TRBJ2-7; 7 positions match TRBD1. Germline-derived CDR1 and CDR2 are LGHNA and YNFKEQ. The CDR3 has 15 amino acids. The CDR3 DNA follows: TGTGTTAGCAGCCCCGCCGGGACAGATGACTACGAGCAGTACTTC. Protein: CVSSPAGTDDYEQYF.

Regarding this clonotype: A clone one base away is much larger, so this may be a read error. The chain employs TRBV7-8 and TRBJ1-5; no clear D. The CDR3 sequence is 13 residues long. Germline values: CDR1 SGHVS, CDR2 FQNEAQ. Here the CDR3 reads CASSLAQYQPQLF. The CDR3 DNA follows: TGTGCCAGCAGCTTAGCGCAGTATCAGCCCCAGCTTTTT.

As concerns this clonotype: Mismatch with germline at one junction end may stem from a read error. V gene TRBV6-1 combines with J gene TRBJ2-5; the D gene is possibly TRBD2 (5 bases). Germline V gene sequence: CDR1 MNHNS, CDR2 SASEGT. The CDR3 has 15 amino acids. In DNA, the CDR3 is TGTGCCGGCAGCGGACTGGCTTCTCTCCAAGAGACCCAGTACTTC. As protein: CAGSGLASLQETQYF.

J is TRBJ2-6 and V is TRBV4-3, with TRBD2 matching over 7 bases. Trimming at V came to 4 bases and at J to 2 bases, leaving 14 bases not matched to a gene. The CDR3 runs 19 residues. The V gene's germline CDR1 is LGHNA and CDR2 YSLEER. This CDR3 is CASSPLCSGRFPGANVLTF. The CDR3 DNA reads TGCGCCAGCAGCCCTCTGTGTAGCGGGCGTTTCCCTGGGGCCAACGTCCTGACTTTC.